One and the same sample provided the 30 T cell receptor beta chains below, sequenced in a study of chemoradiotherapy in HPV16-positive cancers. Profiled with immunoSEQ multiplex PCR; TCRdb holds only in-frame clones, not every one. The sample consists of about 30,000 clones, around 84% of them appearing once. The source material was blood, sampled from a patient who underwent chemoradiotherapy. The receptors stem from a human donor with HPV-associated anogenital cancer.

The rearrangement uses TRBV28 and TRBJ1-2; 12 bases agree with TRBD1. Germline CDR1 reads MDHEN; CDR2 reads SYDVKM. The CDR3 consists of 17 residues. The trim removed 4 bases at V and 4 bases at J, leaving 10 bases unmatched. The CDR3 region has the DNA TGTGCCAGCAGTTCCGCCGGGACAGGGGGCTTATTCTATGGCTACACCTTC. This encodes CASSSAGTGGLFYGYTF.

The V and J genes are TRBV6-1 and TRBJ1-1; TRBD1 matches 11 bases. Trimming removed 2 bases from V and 4 bases from J; junction bases left unmatched: 3. The germline V gene encodes CDR1 MNHNS and CDR2 SASEGT. CDR3 size: 15 residues. Here the CDR3 reads CASSERTGGVTEAFF. DNA for the CDR3: TGTGCCAGCAGTGAAAGGACAGGGGGCGTCACTGAAGCTTTCTTT.

V and J are TRBV6-1 and TRBJ1-6, with D perhaps matching TRBD1 (5 bases). The CDR3 has 15 amino acids. Trimming removed 4 bases at V and 5 bases at J, with 12 bases between. Germline V lookup: CDR1 MNHNS, CDR2 SASEGT. DNA of the CDR3: TGTGCCAGCAGTGTGGGACGGGCGAATAATTCACCCCTCCACTTT. Amino acids: CASSVGRANNSPLHF.

The rearrangement joins TRBV7-3 to TRBJ1-5, with a tentative D call TRBD1 (6 bases). In germline, CDR1 is SGHTA, CDR2 FQGTGA. Trimming took off 5 bases at V and 7 bases at J, with 12 bases between the two ends. The CDR3 extends over 13 amino acids. The CDR3 is CASSTQQGQPQHF. The CDR3, as DNA: TGTGCCAGCAGCACACAGCAGGGGCAGCCCCAGCATTTT.

The gene calls are TRBV4-1 and TRBJ2-1, with 8 bases matching TRBD2. V trimming: 0 bases; J trimming: 10 bases; junction bases outside the gene matches: 14. Germline CDR1 reads MGHRA; CDR2 reads YSYEKL. There are 17 residues in the CDR3. The CDR3 protein is CASSQERSVRGASEQFF. In nucleotides, the CDR3 is TGCGCCAGCAGCCAAGAAAGGTCGGTGCGGGGGGCAAGCGAGCAGTTCTTC.

The V gene is TRBV5-4, the J gene TRBJ1-5; D is unresolved. The CDR3 is 13 residues long. The V and J ends lost 0 bases and 3 bases respectively, with 4 bases between them. Germline lookup yields CDR1 SGHNT and CDR2 YYREEE (reference sequence). This CDR3 is CASSLELNQPQHF. The CDR3 DNA follows: TGTGCCAGCAGCTTGGAGCTCAATCAGCCCCAGCATTTT.

The CDR3 DNA reads TGTGCCAGCAGCTTAGGGTTACCCTACGAGCAGTACGTC. It yields the protein CASSLGLPYEQYV. V and J are TRBV11-2 and TRBJ2-7; D gene unclear. The CDR3 length is 13 residues. V lost 1 base and J 2 bases, leaving 6 bases between the germline ends. Germline loops: CDR1 SGHAT, CDR2 FQNNGV.

The chain links TRBV5-4 to TRBJ2-5; the D is unclear. Trimming left V 5 bases short and J 3 bases short, with 14 bases between. Germline lookup yields CDR1 SGHNT and CDR2 YYREEE (reference sequence). The CDR3 contains 14 residues. Written as DNA, the CDR3 is TGTGCCAGCAGTAGTCCCGGTACAGAAGAGACCCAGTACTTC. It yields the protein CASSSPGTEETQYF.

This clone was seen a single time. The chain has TRBV7-9 and TRBJ1-3, with D maybe TRBD1 (6 bases). CDR3 size: 17 residues. Trimming cost V 5 bases and J 0 bases, with 17 bases left between them. Germline V gene data show CDR1 as SEHNR and CDR2 as FQNEAQ (reference sequence). CDR3 region: CASSPMGGAASGNTIYF. The CDR3 DNA is TGTGCCAGCAGCCCGATGGGGGGGGCAGCCTCTGGAAACACCATATATTTT.

The V and J genes are TRBV7-2 and TRBJ2-1; D is uncertain. The CDR3 is 15 residues long. V was pared by 4 bases and J by 8 bases, with 18 bases between. Germline lookup yields CDR1 SGHTA and CDR2 FQGNSA. CDR3 loop: CASSSPRGSPYEQFF. As DNA, the CDR3 is TGTGCCAGCAGCTCCCCGCGCGGTAGCCCCTATGAGCAGTTCTTC.

The V and J genes are TRBV9 and TRBJ1-1; D ambiguous. The CDR3 has 16 amino acids. The ends were cut back, 0 bases at V and 8 bases at J, with 20 bases in the middle. Germline CDR1 and CDR2: SGDLS and YYNGEE. The CDR3 is CASSVGADRVRVEAFF. As DNA, the CDR3 is TGTGCCAGCAGCGTAGGGGCAGATCGGGTCCGCGTCGAAGCTTTCTTT.

CDR3 amino acids: CAWLNLGQHYGYTF. CDR3 sequence (DNA): TGTGCCTGGCTAAACCTTGGACAGCACTATGGCTACACCTTC. The chain has TRBV30 and TRBJ1-2, with D perhaps matching TRBD1 (6 bases). The CDR3 sequence is 14 residues long. Germline V gene lookup returns CDR1 GTSNPN and CDR2 SVGIG (reference sequence). Trimming pared 5 bases from V and 3 bases from J, leaving 16 bases between.

The chain employs TRBV7-8 and TRBJ2-5; 9 bases are a match to TRBD2. Germline CDR1 SGHVS, CDR2 FQNEAQ. With 5 bases clipped from V and 3 bases from J, the junction kept 10 bases outside the gene matches. This CDR3 has 16 residues. The CDR3 DNA sequence: TGTGCCAGCAGCCGGAATCGGGGCGGGGGGGAAGAGACCCAGTACTTC. Translation gives CASSRNRGGGEETQYF.

This chain connects TRBV4-2 to TRBJ2-3; 9 positions agree with TRBD2. The CDR3 is 17 residues long. Trimming removed 3 bases from V and 2 bases from J; junction bases left unmatched: 9. CDR1 is LGHNA, CDR2 YNFKEQ, per germline. In DNA form, the CDR3 reads TGTGCCAGCAGCCAGGAGGAGACTAGCGGCTTCACAGATACGCAGTATTTT. Protein product: CASSQEETSGFTDTQYF.

The gene calls are TRBV15 and TRBJ2-4; D is uncertain. CDR3 length: 17 residues. V was clipped by 0 bases and J by 1 base, with 13 bases between them. In germline, CDR1 is LNHNV, CDR2 YYDKDF (reference sequence). The CDR3: CATSRDPFVTAKNIQYF. Written as DNA, the CDR3 is TGTGCCACCAGCAGAGATCCGTTTGTAACCGCCAAAAACATTCAGTACTTC.

The chain is built from TRBV7-9 and TRBJ2-7; D remains ambiguous. Germline V gene lookup returns CDR1 SEHNR and CDR2 FQNEAQ (reference sequence). V lost 2 bases, J lost 7 bases, and 9 bases lay in between. The CDR3 extends over 12 amino acids. For the CDR3, the DNA is TGTGCCAGCAGCTTATTGGCCTTGGAGCAGTACTTC. The encoded protein is CASSLLALEQYF.

The rearrangement uses TRBV9 and TRBJ2-7; D is undetermined. CDR3 length: 13 residues. Germline V lookup: CDR1 SGDLS, CDR2 YYNGEE. Between the trimmed V and J ends, which lost 4 bases and 5 bases, there was a span of 13 bases. CDR3 amino acids: CASSPHVGDEQYF. Written as DNA, the CDR3 is TGTGCCAGCAGCCCCCACGTAGGAGACGAGCAGTACTTC.

This sequence joins TRBV5-5 and TRBJ2-1; 11 positions match TRBD2. The CDR3 contains 16 residues. Germline V gene lookup returns CDR1 SGHKS and CDR2 YYEKEE (reference sequence). J lost 7 bases, V lost 5 bases, and 11 bases had no gene match. The DNA for the CDR3 is TGTGCCAGCAGATCCACGGGACTAGCGGTCGTAAATGAGCAGTTCTTC. This gives the protein CASRSTGLAVVNEQFF.

The chain uses TRBV11-2 and TRBJ2-1; TRBD1 or TRBD2 may be the D gene (5 bases each). Germline V gives CDR1 SGHAT, CDR2 FQNNGV. V was pared by 5 bases and J by 9 bases, with 29 bases between. The CDR3 extends over 18 amino acids. The CDR3 sequence is CASSSAGPRQRGYGEQFF. DNA of the CDR3: TGTGCCAGCAGCAGCGCCGGGCCAAGGCAACGGGGCTACGGTGAGCAGTTCTTC. The full variable domain, rest sourced from reference TRBV11-2 and TRBJ2-1, is EAGVAQSPRYKIIEKRQSVAFWCNPISGHATLYWYQQILGQGPKLLIQFQNNGVVDDSQLPKDRFSAERLKGVDSTLKIQPAKLEDSAVYLCASSSAGPRQRGYGEQFFGPGTRLTVL.

The chain combines TRBV5-6 with TRBJ1-2; 10 nucleotides match TRBD1. The CDR3 length is 16 residues. V lost 2 bases, J lost 7 bases, and 11 bases stayed unmatched. Germline CDR1 is SGHDT and CDR2 is YYEEEE. CDR3 in amino acids: CASSLTGTGALGGYTF. The CDR3 DNA reads TGTGCCAGCAGCTTAACCGGGACAGGGGCCCTTGGTGGCTACACCTTC.

The chain joins TRBV9 to TRBJ2-3, with D possibly TRBD2 on 7 matching bases. The CDR3 contains 15 residues. V was pared by 0 bases and J by 3 bases, with 11 bases between. CDR1 and CDR2 from the germline V gene are SGDLS and YYNGEE. The CDR3 protein is CASSVVGGGTDTQYF. As DNA, the CDR3 is TGTGCCAGCAGCGTAGTAGGGGGAGGGACAGATACGCAGTATTTT. Together with reference TRBV9 and TRBJ2-3, the CDR3 gives the full variable domain: DSGVTQTPKHLITATGQRVTLRCSPRSGDLSVYWYQQSLDQGLQFLIQYYNGEERAKGNILERFSAQQFPDLHSELNLSSLELGDSALYFCASSVVGGGTDTQYFGPGTRLTVL.

J is TRBJ1-4 and V is TRBV7-9, with no clear D. Germline V gene data show CDR1 as SEHNR and CDR2 as FQNEAQ (reference sequence). The CDR3 runs 14 residues. Trimming removed 0 bases from V and 4 bases from J, with 6 bases in between. CDR3 bases: TGTGCCAGCAGCTTAGCACTGAGTAATGAAAAACTGTTTTTT. Translating gives CASSLALSNEKLFF.

This rearrangement joins TRBV5-1 to TRBJ1-6, with D possibly matching TRBD1 (5 bases). Trimming removed 3 bases from V and 9 bases from J, with 28 bases in between. This CDR3 has 19 residues. Germline CDR1 is SGHRS and CDR2 is YFSETQ. The CDR3 spells CASSSGSGTGTRLSSPLHF. CDR3 nucleotides: TGCGCCAGCAGCTCCGGGTCCGGGACGGGGACTCGGTTGAGTTCACCCCTCCACTTT.

This clone was seen only once. The chain links TRBV14 to TRBJ2-1; D perhaps matches TRBD2 (5 bases). Trimming removed 1 base from V and 5 bases from J, with 12 bases in between. The CDR3 is made up of 15 amino acids. Per germline, CDR1 SGHDN and CDR2 FVKESK. DNA for the CDR3: TGTGCCAGCAGCCAAGGTCGGACTGCGGACAATGAGCAGTTCTTC. Translation: CASSQGRTADNEQFF.

The J gene is TRBJ1-4, the V gene TRBV5-5, with 9 bases matching TRBD1. V trimming: 4 bases; J trimming: 2 bases; junction bases outside the gene matches: 9. CDR3 length: 17 residues. The germline V gene encodes CDR1 SGHKS and CDR2 YYEKEE (reference sequence). Here the CDR3 reads CASSEKQGASTNEKLFF. In DNA form, the CDR3 reads TGTGCCAGCAGCGAAAAACAGGGGGCGTCGACTAATGAAAAACTGTTTTTT.

The rearrangement uses TRBV11-1 and TRBJ2-3; tentative D call: TRBD1 (5 bases). The CDR3 consists of 16 residues. Trimming took 5 bases from V and 2 from J, leaving 17 bases between them. Germline CDR1 reads SGHAT; CDR2 reads FQDESV (reference sequence). In DNA, the CDR3 is TGTGCCAGCAGCCTTGGACACCCTGGGCCCACAGATACGCAGTATTTT. Protein sequence: CASSLGHPGPTDTQYF.

This clone was observed once. The chain combines TRBV2 with TRBJ2-5; 8 nucleotides match TRBD1. This CDR3 has 14 amino acids. V was pared by 4 bases and J by 0 bases, with 1 base of the junction left unmatched. Germline V gene lookup returns CDR1 SNHLY and CDR2 FYNNEI. The CDR3 region is CASSGDRNQETQYF. CDR3 nucleotide sequence: TGTGCCAGCAGTGGGGACAGGAACCAAGAGACCCAGTACTTC.

This chain joins TRBV5-1 and TRBJ2-6; 10 nucleotides agree with TRBD1. There are 20 residues in the CDR3. Germline CDR1 reads SGHRS; CDR2 reads YFSETQ. V shed 0 bases and J 0 bases; nucleotides not matched to a gene: 9. The CDR3 loop is CASSLEGTGDPSSGANVLTF. Written as DNA, the CDR3 is TGCGCCAGCAGCTTGGAAGGGACAGGGGACCCCTCCTCTGGGGCCAACGTCCTGACTTTC.

V and J are TRBV19 and TRBJ1-2; a weak D match, TRBD1 (5 bases). V lost 10 bases, J lost 6 bases, and 24 bases lay in between. CDR1 and CDR2 from the germline V gene are LNHDA and SQIVND (reference sequence). This CDR3 comprises 15 residues. The CDR3 bases are TGTGCCACCACCCCCAGGGCCGCGCGGGGGGATGGCTACACCTTC. Translated, it gives CATTPRAARGDGYTF.

DNA for the CDR3: TGTGCCAGCAGCAGGACAGGGGCGAACTATGGCTACACCTTC. It translates to CASSRTGANYGYTF. This sequence joins TRBV6-1 and TRBJ1-2; the match to TRBD1 covers 9 bases. Per germline, CDR1 MNHNS and CDR2 SASEGT. CDR3 size: 14 residues. After removal of 6 bases from V and 2 bases from J, the junction contained 4 bases not matched to a gene.